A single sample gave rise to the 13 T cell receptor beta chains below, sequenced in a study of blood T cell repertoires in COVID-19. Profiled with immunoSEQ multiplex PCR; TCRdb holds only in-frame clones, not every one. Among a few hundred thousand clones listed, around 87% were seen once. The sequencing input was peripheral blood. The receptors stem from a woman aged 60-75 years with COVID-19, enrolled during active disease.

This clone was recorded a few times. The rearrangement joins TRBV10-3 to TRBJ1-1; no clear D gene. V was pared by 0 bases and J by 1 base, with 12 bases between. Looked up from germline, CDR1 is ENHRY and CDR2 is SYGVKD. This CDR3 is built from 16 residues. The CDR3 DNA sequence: TGTGCCATCAGTGAGTCGGCGGTGAGAAAGAACACTGAAGCTTTCTTT. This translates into CAISESAVRKNTEAFF.

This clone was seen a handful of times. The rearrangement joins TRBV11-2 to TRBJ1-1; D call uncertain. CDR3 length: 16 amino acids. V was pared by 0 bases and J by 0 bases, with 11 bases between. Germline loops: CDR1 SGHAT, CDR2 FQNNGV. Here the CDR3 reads CASSLDHGAMNTEAFF. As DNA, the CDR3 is TGTGCCAGCAGCTTAGATCATGGAGCCATGAACACTGAAGCTTTCTTT. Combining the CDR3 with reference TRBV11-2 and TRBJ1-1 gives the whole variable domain EAGVAQSPRYKIIEKRQSVAFWCNPISGHATLYWYQQILGQGPKLLIQFQNNGVVDDSQLPKDRFSAERLKGVDSTLKIQPAKLEDSAVYLCASSLDHGAMNTEAFFGQGTRLTVV.

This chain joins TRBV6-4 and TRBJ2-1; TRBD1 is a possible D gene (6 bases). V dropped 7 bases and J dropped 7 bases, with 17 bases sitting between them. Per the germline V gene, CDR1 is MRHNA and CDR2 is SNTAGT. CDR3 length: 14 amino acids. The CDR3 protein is CASTQKGRGNEQFF. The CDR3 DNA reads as TGTGCCAGCACTCAAAAAGGAAGGGGGAATGAGCAGTTCTTC.

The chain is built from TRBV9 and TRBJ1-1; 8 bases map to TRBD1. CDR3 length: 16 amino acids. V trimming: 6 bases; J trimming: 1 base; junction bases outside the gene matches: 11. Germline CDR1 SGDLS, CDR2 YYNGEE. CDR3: CASTSRQGSPNTEAFF. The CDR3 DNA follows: TGTGCCAGCACTTCTAGACAGGGGTCCCCGAACACTGAAGCTTTCTTT. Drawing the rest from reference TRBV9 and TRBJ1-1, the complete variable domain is DSGVTQTPKHLITATGQRVTLRCSPRSGDLSVYWYQQSLDQGLQFLIQYYNGEERAKGNILERFSAQQFPDLHSELNLSSLELGDSALYFCASTSRQGSPNTEAFFGQGTRLTVV.

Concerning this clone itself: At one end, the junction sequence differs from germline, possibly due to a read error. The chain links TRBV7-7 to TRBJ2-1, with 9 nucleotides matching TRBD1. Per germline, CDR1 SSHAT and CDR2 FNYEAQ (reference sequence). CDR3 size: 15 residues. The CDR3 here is CASSQDRGTYNEQFF. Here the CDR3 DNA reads TGTGCTAGCAGTCAAGACAGGGGGACCTACAATGAGCAGTTCTTC.

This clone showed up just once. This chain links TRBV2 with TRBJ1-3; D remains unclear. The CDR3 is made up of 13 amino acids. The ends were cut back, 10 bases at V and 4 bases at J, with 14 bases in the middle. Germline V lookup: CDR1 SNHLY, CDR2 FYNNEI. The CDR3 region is CANTRHAGNTIYF. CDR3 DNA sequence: TGTGCCAATACAAGACATGCAGGAAACACCATATATTTT. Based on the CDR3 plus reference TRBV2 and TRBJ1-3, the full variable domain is EPEVTQTPSHQVTQMGQEVILRCVPISNHLYFYWYRQILGQKVEFLVSFYNNEISEKSEIFDDQFSVERPDGSNFTLKIRSTKLEDSAMYFCANTRHAGNTIYFGEGSWLTVV.

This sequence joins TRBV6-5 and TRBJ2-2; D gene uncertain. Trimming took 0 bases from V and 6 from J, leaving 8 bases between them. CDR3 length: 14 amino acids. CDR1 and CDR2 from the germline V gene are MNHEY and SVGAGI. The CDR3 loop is CASSYSRDAGELFF. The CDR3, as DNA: TGTGCCAGCAGTTACTCACGAGATGCCGGGGAGCTGTTTTTT.

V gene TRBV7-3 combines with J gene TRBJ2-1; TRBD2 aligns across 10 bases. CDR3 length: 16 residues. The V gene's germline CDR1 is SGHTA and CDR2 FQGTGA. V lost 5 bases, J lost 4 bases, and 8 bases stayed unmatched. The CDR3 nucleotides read TGTGCCAGCAGCGACCAAGCGGGGGGGTCTTACAATGAGCAGTTCTTC. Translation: CASSDQAGGSYNEQFF.

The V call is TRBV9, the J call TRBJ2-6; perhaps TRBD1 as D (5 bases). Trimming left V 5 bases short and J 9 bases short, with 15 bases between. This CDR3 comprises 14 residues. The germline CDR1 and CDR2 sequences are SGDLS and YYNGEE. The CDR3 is CASSQHKDNNVLTF. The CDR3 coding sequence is TGTGCCAGCAGTCAACACAAGGACAACAACGTCCTGACTTTC.

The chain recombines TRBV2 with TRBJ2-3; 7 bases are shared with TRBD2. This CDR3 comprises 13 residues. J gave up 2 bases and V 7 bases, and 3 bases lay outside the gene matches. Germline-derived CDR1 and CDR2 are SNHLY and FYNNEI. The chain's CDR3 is CASTRDYTDTQYF. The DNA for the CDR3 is TGTGCCAGCACCAGGGACTACACAGATACGCAGTATTTT.

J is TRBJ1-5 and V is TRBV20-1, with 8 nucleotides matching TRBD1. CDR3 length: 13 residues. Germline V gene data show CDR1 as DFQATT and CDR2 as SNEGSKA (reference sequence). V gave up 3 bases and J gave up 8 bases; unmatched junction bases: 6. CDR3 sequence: CSASGQGEKPQHF. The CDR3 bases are TGCAGTGCTAGTGGACAGGGCGAGAAGCCCCAGCATTTT.

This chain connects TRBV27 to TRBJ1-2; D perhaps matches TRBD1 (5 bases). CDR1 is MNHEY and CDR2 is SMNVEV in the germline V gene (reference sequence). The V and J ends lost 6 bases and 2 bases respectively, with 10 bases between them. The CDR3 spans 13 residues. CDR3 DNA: TGTGCCAGCAGGGTTGACAGAAACTATGGCTACACCTTC. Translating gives CASRVDRNYGYTF.

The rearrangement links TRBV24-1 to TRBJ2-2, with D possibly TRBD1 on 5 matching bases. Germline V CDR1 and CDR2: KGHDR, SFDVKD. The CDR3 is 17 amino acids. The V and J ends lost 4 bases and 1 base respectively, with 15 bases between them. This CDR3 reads CATSEAGGAGNTGELFF. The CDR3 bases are TGTGCCACCAGTGAAGCAGGTGGGGCAGGGAACACCGGGGAGCTGTTTTTT.